These 12 T cell receptor beta chains were all obtained from the same sample, sequenced in a study of T-cell memory formation after mild COVID-19. TCRdb reprocessed the 5' RACE reads via MiXCR and lists one record per CDR3 protein. The sample has about 110,000 distinct CDR3 sequences, around 17% seen once. Sequences were obtained from PBMCs or a T cell subset sorted from them (not recorded which). Source of these receptors: a man aged 18 to 30 who had mild COVID-19 (a few samples of this study predate the infection). Cell type and time point are not known.

The V gene is TRBV6-5, the J gene TRBJ2-5; 7 nucleotides match TRBD2. The V segment lost 3 bases and the J segment 5 bases; nucleotides outside the gene matches: 6. The CDR3 totals 14 residues. The V gene's germline CDR1 is MNHEY and CDR2 SVGAGI. In DNA, the CDR3 is TGTGCCAGCAGTTATAGCGGGTCGGGGGAGACCCAGTACTTC. Translating it yields CASSYSGSGETQYF.

The rearrangement joins TRBV11-1 to TRBJ2-1; 7 bases fit TRBD2. V shed 1 base, J shed 7 bases, and the junction held 13 bases outside the gene matches. The CDR3 runs 17 residues. The V gene's germline CDR1 is SGHAT and CDR2 FQDESV (reference sequence). In DNA, the CDR3 is TGTGCCAGCAGCTTAGGCCGGACTAGTACACCCGAGAATGAGCAGTTCTTC. Its protein product is CASSLGRTSTPENEQFF.

This chain joins TRBV7-2 and TRBJ1-4; 7 nucleotides agree with TRBD1. The junction had 7 bases not matched to a gene; V was cut back by 5 bases and J by 4 bases. Germline V gene lookup returns CDR1 SGHTA and CDR2 FQGNSA. This CDR3 has 15 amino acids. This CDR3 is CASSTQGSHNEKLFF. Written as DNA, the CDR3 is TGTGCCAGCAGCACACAGGGGTCCCATAATGAAAAACTGTTTTTT.

The table lists this clonotype with many counts. The J gene is TRBJ2-5, the V gene TRBV4-3; no clear D gene. The CDR3 runs 13 residues. V shed 1 base and J shed 8 bases, with 11 bases lying between them. Germline V gene sequence: CDR1 LGHNA, CDR2 YSLEER. In DNA form, the CDR3 reads TGCGCCAGCAGCCAAGTAAAATCTGGAACCCAGTACTTC. Amino acids: CASSQVKSGTQYF.

J is TRBJ2-3 and V is TRBV20-1, with TRBD2 identical over 9 bases. The germline CDR1 and CDR2 sequences are DFQATT and SNEGSKA (reference sequence). CDR3 length equals 15 residues. The V segment lost 8 bases and the J segment 0 bases; nucleotides outside the gene matches: 9. CDR3 sequence reads: CSSPGGGASTDTQYF. For the CDR3, the DNA is TGCAGTTCCCCCGGCGGGGGGGCTAGCACAGATACGCAGTATTTT.

The gene calls are TRBV4-3 and TRBJ2-1, with 7 positions matching TRBD1. Germline CDR1 LGHNA, CDR2 YSLEER. V lost 4 bases, J lost 4 bases, and 22 bases stayed unmatched. The CDR3 totals 20 residues. The CDR3 DNA reads TGCGCCAGCAGCCGCAAACTCAGTTCCGGGACAGCGACCAGATACAATGAGCAGTTCTTC. The encoded protein is CASSRKLSSGTATRYNEQFF.

V usage is TRBV5-1 and J usage is TRBJ2-3; TRBD2 matches 8 bases. CDR3 size: 15 residues. CDR1 is SGHRS and CDR2 is YFSETQ in the germline V gene. After removal of 7 bases from V and 3 bases from J, the junction contained 10 bases not matched to a gene. The CDR3 here is CASVNGGASTDTQYF. For the CDR3, the DNA is TGCGCCAGCGTCAACGGGGGGGCATCGACAGATACGCAGTATTTT.

The V and J genes are TRBV7-9 and TRBJ2-7, with 10 bases that match TRBD1. Germline CDR1 and CDR2: SEHNR and FQNEAQ (reference sequence). CDR3 size: 15 residues. V gave up 5 bases and J gave up 13 bases; unmatched junction bases: 17. CDR3 in amino acids: CASSISGQGSVWSYV. CDR3 bases: TGTGCCAGCAGCATATCGGGACAGGGGTCCGTGTGGAGTTACGTC.

The table lists this clonotype with a few counts. The gene calls are TRBV15 and TRBJ2-3; D call uncertain. Germline CDR1 LNHNV, CDR2 YYDKDF (reference sequence). The V end lost 4 bases, the J end lost 7 bases, and 9 bases lay between the germline ends. This CDR3 contains 12 residues. The CDR3 nucleotides read TGTGCCACCAGCACCCCTGGAAATACGCAGTATTTT. Its protein is CATSTPGNTQYF.

The table lists this clonotype with a few counts. The chain carries TRBV5-1 and TRBJ2-1; maybe TRBD1 (5 bases). CDR3 size: 15 residues. Per germline, CDR1 SGHRS and CDR2 YFSETQ. V was trimmed by 1 base and J by 0 bases, leaving 8 bases between them. The CDR3 DNA reads as TGCGCCAGCAGCTTGCTGGACACCTCCTACAATGAGCAGTTCTTC. This sequence encodes CASSLLDTSYNEQFF.

This clonotype has only a few counts. The gene calls are TRBV6-6 and TRBJ2-5; D gene ambiguous. The ends were cut back, 5 bases at V and 9 bases at J, with 16 bases in the middle. Germline V gives CDR1 MNHNY, CDR2 SVGAGI (reference sequence). CDR3 size: 13 residues. The CDR3 reads CASSVDSTVAQYF. CDR3 in DNA: TGTGCCAGCAGTGTCGACTCCACCGTGGCCCAGTACTTC.

This chain uses TRBV12-3 or TRBV12-4 with TRBJ2-3; no clear D gene. V was clipped by 5 bases and J by 4 bases, with 13 bases between them. CDR3 size: 14 residues. The CDR3 spells CASSVRSRPDTQYF. DNA of the CDR3: TGTGCCAGCAGTGTAAGAAGTCGGCCAGATACGCAGTATTTT.